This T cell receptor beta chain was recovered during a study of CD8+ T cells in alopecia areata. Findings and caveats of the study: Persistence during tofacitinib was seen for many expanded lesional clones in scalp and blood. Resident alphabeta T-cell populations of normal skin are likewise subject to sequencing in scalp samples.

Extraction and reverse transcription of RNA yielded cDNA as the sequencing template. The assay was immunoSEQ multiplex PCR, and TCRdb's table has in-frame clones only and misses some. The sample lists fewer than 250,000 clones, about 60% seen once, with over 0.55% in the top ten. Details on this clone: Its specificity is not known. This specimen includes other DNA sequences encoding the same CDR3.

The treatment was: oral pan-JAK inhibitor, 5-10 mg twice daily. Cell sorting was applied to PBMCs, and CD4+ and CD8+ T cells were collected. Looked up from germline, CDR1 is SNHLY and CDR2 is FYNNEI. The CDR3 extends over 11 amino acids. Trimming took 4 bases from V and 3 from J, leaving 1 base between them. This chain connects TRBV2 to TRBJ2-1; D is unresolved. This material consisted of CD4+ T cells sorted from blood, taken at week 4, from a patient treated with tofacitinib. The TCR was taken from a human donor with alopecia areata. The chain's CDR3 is CASSVYNEQFF. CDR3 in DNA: TGTGCCAGCAGTGTCTACAATGAGCAGTTCTTC.